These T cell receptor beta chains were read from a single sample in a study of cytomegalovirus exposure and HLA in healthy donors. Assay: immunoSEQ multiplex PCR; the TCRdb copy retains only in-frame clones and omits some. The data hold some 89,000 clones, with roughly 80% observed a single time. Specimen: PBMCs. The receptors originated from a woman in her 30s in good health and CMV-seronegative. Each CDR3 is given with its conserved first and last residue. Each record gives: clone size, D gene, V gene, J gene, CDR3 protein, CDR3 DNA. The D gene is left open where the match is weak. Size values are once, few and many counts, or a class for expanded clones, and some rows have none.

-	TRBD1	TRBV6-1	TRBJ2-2	CASGTGVTGELFF	TGTGCCAGCGGGACAGGAGTTACCGGGGAGCTGTTTTTT
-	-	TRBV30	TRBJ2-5	CAWSVKALSGVRETQYF	TGTGCCTGGAGTGTAAAGGCCCTATCGGGAGTGCGGGAGACCCAGTACTTC
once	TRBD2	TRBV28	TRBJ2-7	CASSLTLGGAYEQYF	TGTGCCAGCAGCCTGACTTTGGGGGGGGCCTACGAGCAGTACTTC
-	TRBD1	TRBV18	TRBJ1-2	CASSLKDRGTIGYTF	TGTGCCAGCTCACTAAAGGACAGGGGGACTATCGGCTACACCTTC
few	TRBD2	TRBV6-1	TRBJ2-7	CASSPLGLAGVEQYF	TGTGCCAGCAGTCCCCTGGGGCTAGCGGGAGTCGAGCAGTACTTC
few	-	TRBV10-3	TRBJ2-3	CAISEPALADTQYF	TGTGCCATCAGTGAGCCCGCCTTAGCAGATACGCAGTATTTT
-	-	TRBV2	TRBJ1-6	CASSDQSPLHF	TGTGCCAGCAGTGATCAATCACCCCTCCACTTT
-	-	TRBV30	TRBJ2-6	CAWSDSLSGANVLTF	TGTGCCTGGAGTGACAGTCTCTCTGGGGCCAACGTCCTGACTTTC
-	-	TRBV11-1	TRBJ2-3	CASNAGGRGGTDTQYF	TGTGCCAGCAACGCTGGAGGGCGGGGAGGCACAGATACGCAGTATTTT
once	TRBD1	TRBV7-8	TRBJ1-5	CASSPNQGAPWQPQHF	TGTGCCAGCAGCCCAAACCAGGGGGCTCCGTGGCAGCCCCAGCATTTT
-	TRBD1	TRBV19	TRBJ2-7	CASSLPRTGSYEQYF	TGTGCCAGTAGCCTACCAAGGACAGGCTCCTACGAGCAGTACTTC
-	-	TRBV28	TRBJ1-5	CASLGGLEPQHF	TGTGCCAGCTTGGGGGGGCTTGAGCCCCAGCATTTT
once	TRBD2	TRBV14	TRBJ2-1	CASSQEGPSGLSSYNEQFF	TGTGCCAGCAGCCAAGAGGGGCCTAGCGGTCTGAGCTCCTACAATGAGCAGTTCTTC
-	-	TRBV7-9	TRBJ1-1	CASSLVARANTEAFF	TGTGCCAGCAGCTTAGTGGCCAGGGCGAACACTGAAGCTTTCTTT
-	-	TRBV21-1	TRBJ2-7	CASTRARTYEQYF	TGTGCCAGCACGAGGGCCAGAACCTACGAGCAGTACTTC
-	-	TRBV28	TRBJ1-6	CASSLRRGISPLHF	TGTGCCAGCAGTTTACGTCGGGGGATCAGTCCCCTCCACTTT
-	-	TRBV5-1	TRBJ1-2	CASSGQGPPANYGYTF	TGCGCCAGCAGTGGTCAGGGGCCGCCCGCTAACTATGGCTACACCTTC
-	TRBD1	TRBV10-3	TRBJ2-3	CAISESVVIQGADTQYF	TGTGCCATCAGTGAGTCTGTCGTGATACAGGGGGCAGATACGCAGTATTTT
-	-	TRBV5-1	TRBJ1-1	CASMRGPMNTEAFF	TGCGCCAGCATGAGAGGCCCCATGAACACTGAAGCTTTCTTT
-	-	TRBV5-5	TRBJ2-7	CASSLLKSPYEQYF	TGTGCCAGCAGCCTTTTAAAGAGCCCCTACGAGCAGTACTTC
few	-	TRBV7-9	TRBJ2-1	CASSLTQRRAYNEQFF	TGTGCCAGCAGCTTGACGCAGAGGAGGGCCTACAATGAGCAGTTCTTC
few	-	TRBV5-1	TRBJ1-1	CASSRTLGGDTEAFF	TGCGCCAGCAGCCGTACCCTAGGAGGGGACACTGAAGCTTTCTTT
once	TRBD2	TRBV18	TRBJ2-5	CASSPAGGPGTQYF	TGTGCCAGCTCACCAGCGGGAGGGCCGGGGACCCAGTACTTC
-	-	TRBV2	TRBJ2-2	CASRPGWGNTGELFF	TGTGCCAGCAGGCCAGGGTGGGGGAACACCGGGGAGCTGTTTTTT
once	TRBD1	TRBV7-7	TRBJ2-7	CASSLATGVTYEQYF	TGTGCTAGCAGCTTAGCGACAGGGGTTACCTACGAGCAGTACTTC
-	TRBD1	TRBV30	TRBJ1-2	CAWSGQGRGYYGYTF	TGTGCCTGGTCGGGACAGGGAAGGGGGTACTATGGCTACACCTTC
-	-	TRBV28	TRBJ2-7	CASSSPSYEQYF	TGTGCCAGCAGCTCCCCGTCCTACGAGCAGTACTTC
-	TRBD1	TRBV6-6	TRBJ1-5	CASSPDRGWSQPQHF	TGTGCCAGCAGTCCCGACAGGGGATGGTCTCAGCCCCAGCATTTT
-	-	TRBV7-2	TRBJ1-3	CASSLWGGSRSGNTIYF	TGTGCCAGCAGCTTATGGGGGGGAAGTAGGTCTGGAAACACCATATATTTT
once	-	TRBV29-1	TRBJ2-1	CSVERGAVYNEQFF	TGCAGCGTTGAACGGGGGGCCGTCTACAATGAGCAGTTCTTC
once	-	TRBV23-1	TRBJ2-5	CASSQGRQQETQYF	TGCGCCAGCAGTCAGGGCAGACAACAAGAGACCCAGTACTTC
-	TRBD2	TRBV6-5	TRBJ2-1	CASSPASGVHNEQFF	TGTGCCAGCAGCCCCGCTAGCGGGGTCCACAATGAGCAGTTCTTC
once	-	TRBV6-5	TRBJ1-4	CASSYQTNEKLFF	TGTGCCAGCAGTTACCAGACTAATGAAAAACTGTTTTTT
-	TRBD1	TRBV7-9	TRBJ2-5	CASTPRQGVQETQYF	TGTGCCAGCACCCCAAGACAGGGCGTTCAAGAGACCCAGTACTTC
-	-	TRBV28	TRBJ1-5	CASMGGGGEILGQPQHF	TGTGCCAGCATGGGGGGGGGAGGGGAGATCCTAGGGCAGCCCCAGCATTTT
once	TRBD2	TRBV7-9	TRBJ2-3	CASSASLAGGTDTQYF	TGTGCCAGCAGCGCCTCACTAGCGGGGGGCACAGATACGCAGTATTTT
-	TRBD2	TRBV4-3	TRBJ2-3	CASSQGSGIRTDTQYF	TGCGCCAGCAGCCAGGGTAGCGGGATACGTACAGATACGCAGTATTTT
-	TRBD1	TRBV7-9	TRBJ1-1	CASSSTGVVTEAFF	TGTGCCAGCAGCTCTACAGGGGTGGTCACTGAAGCTTTCTTT
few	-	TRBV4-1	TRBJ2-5	CASSQDPSYQETQYF	TGCGCCAGCAGCCAAGATCCCAGTTACCAAGAGACCCAGTACTTC
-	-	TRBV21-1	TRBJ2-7	CASSKGVGGFYEQYF	TGTGCCAGCAGCAAAGGTGTGGGAGGGTTTTACGAGCAGTACTTC
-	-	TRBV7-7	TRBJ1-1	CASSLIQTEAFF	TGTGCTAGCAGCTTAATCCAGACTGAAGCTTTCTTT
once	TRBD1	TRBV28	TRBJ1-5	CASSSPDRGVNQPQHF	TGTGCCAGCAGTTCCCCGGACAGGGGGGTCAATCAGCCCCAGCATTTT
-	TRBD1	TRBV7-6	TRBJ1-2	CASSLAGGQGYGYTF	TGTGCCAGCAGCTTAGCCGGGGGACAGGGTTATGGCTACACCTTC
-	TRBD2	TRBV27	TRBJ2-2	CASSLLRLAGNTGELFF	TGTGCCAGCAGTTTATTGAGGCTAGCGGGAAACACCGGGGAGCTGTTTTTT
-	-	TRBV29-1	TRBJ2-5	CSVVRANEETQYF	TGCAGCGTTGTCAGGGCAAACGAAGAGACCCAGTACTTC
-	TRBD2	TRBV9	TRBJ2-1	CASSVQAGVTYNEQFF	TGTGCCAGCAGCGTCCAGGCGGGAGTGACCTACAATGAGCAGTTCTTC
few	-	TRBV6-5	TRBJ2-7	CASSLPLGPYEQYF	TGTGCCAGCAGTCTCCCCCTTGGGCCCTACGAGCAGTACTTC
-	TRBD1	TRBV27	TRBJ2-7	CASSRDRGLSYEQYF	TGTGCCAGCAGTCGCGACAGGGGGTTGTCCTACGAGCAGTACTTC
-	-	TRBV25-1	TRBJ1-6	CASKWTAHNSPLHF	TGTGCCAGCAAATGGACAGCCCATAATTCACCCCTCCACTTT
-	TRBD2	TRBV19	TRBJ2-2	CASSIWRELSGELFF	TGTGCCAGTAGTATCTGGCGGGAGTTGTCCGGGGAGCTGTTTTTT
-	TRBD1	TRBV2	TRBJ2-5	CASSEADRGRTQYF	TGTGCCAGCAGTGAGGCGGACAGGGGGCGCACCCAGTACTTC
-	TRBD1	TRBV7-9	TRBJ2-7	CASSLAGTGRYEQYF	TGTGCCAGCAGCTTAGCAGGGACAGGGAGATACGAGCAGTACTTC
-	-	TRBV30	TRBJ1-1	CAWSVQGVAEAFF	TGTGCCTGGAGTGTACAGGGCGTCGCTGAAGCTTTCTTT